The sequence of this T cell receptor (beta chain) was determined in a study of blood T cell repertoires in COVID-19. Germline V CDR1 and CDR2: MNHEY, SVGEGT. The CDR3 contains 15 residues. Deletions cut 3 bases from V and 4 bases from J, with 13 bases between. Data came from immunoSEQ multiplex PCR; TCRdb stores just in-frame clones and leaves some out. The sample lists over 85,000 clones; around 84% were seen once. This TCR came from a man aged 60 to 75 with acute or convalescent COVID-19. Input material: peripheral blood. The chain uses TRBV6-2 or TRBV6-3 and TRBJ1-3; D ambiguous. The CDR3 DNA is TGTGCCAGCAGTTATGGAGTAAGGAACGGAAACACCATATATTTT. Protein sequence: CASSYGVRNGNTIYF.